The 21 T cell receptor beta chains below come from one sample, sequenced in a study of T cell responses to AZD1222 COVID-19 vaccine. Produced via immunoSEQ multiplex PCR; TCRdb's table is partial and in-frame only. The sample consists of 110,000 to 150,000 clones, roughly nine tenths of them appearing once. The sequencing used peripheral blood, collected on day 0 of AZD1222 vaccination. These receptors originate from an adult in good health.

The rearrangement uses TRBV5-1 and TRBJ2-7; 7 bases are a match to TRBD1. CDR1 is SGHRS and CDR2 is YFSETQ in the germline V gene. Losses at the gene ends were 0 bases for V and 3 bases for J; bases not matched to a gene: 9. The CDR3 consists of 16 residues. The CDR3 region has the DNA TGCGCCAGCAGCTTGGCCCGACAGGGAGTAGGCTACGAGCAGTACTTC. Translated, it gives CASSLARQGVGYEQYF.

This clone is a singleton in its sample. V and J are TRBV5-1 and TRBJ2-7; D remains ambiguous. The V gene lost 0 bases and the J gene lost 3 bases, with 13 bases spanning the gap. The CDR3 covers 15 residues. Germline V gene sequence: CDR1 SGHRS, CDR2 YFSETQ. The CDR3 nucleotides are TGCGCCAGCAGCTTGGCCACGGACGAAAGCTACGAGCAGTACTTC. It encodes CASSLATDESYEQYF.

The sample holds one count of this clone. This rearrangement joins TRBV5-1 to TRBJ1-1; D unclear. CDR1 SGHRS and CDR2 YFSETQ come from the germline V gene. The CDR3 contains 12 residues. The ends were cut back, 6 bases at V and 4 bases at J, with 10 bases in the middle. CDR3 bases: TGCGCCAGCACTCCGGGTGGCACTGAAGCTTTCTTT. Its translation: CASTPGGTEAFF.

The V call is TRBV25-1, the J call TRBJ1-2, with D uncertain. CDR3 length: 14 amino acids. CDR1 MGHDK and CDR2 SYGVNS come from the germline V gene. Trimming removed 3 bases at V and 4 bases at J, with 12 bases between. CDR3 DNA sequence: TGTGCCAGCAGTGACCTCGGGGTAGCCTATGGCTACACCTTC. Its protein is CASSDLGVAYGYTF.

The chain employs TRBV7-2 and TRBJ2-2; 9 bases match TRBD1. The V segment lost 5 bases and the J segment 3 bases; nucleotides outside the gene matches: 7. Germline V gene data show CDR1 as SGHTA and CDR2 as FQGNSA. The CDR3 is 16 amino acids. The CDR3 nucleotides read TGTGCCAGCAGCCCCGGGACAGGGATTTACACCGGGGAGCTGTTTTTT. Its translation: CASSPGTGIYTGELFF.

The rearrangement joins TRBV24-1 to TRBJ1-5; D might be TRBD1 (5 bases). The germline gives CDR1 KGHDR, CDR2 SFDVKD. With 2 bases removed from V and 6 bases from J, the gap between germline ends came to 13 bases. This CDR3 has 15 amino acids. CDR3 sequence (DNA): TGTGCCACCAGTGATTCCCAGGGAGCAGGTCAGCCCCAGCATTTT. Translated, it gives CATSDSQGAGQPQHF.

The CDR3, as DNA: TGTGCCAGCTCACCATCTCGACAGGGGGTAAGTCAGCCCCAGCATTTT. Residues: CASSPSRQGVSQPQHF. The J gene is TRBJ1-5, the V gene TRBV18, with 9 bases identical to TRBD1. The CDR3 loop spans 16 amino acids. Germline trimming cut 2 bases from V and 6 bases from J; bases unmatched to any gene: 8. Looked up from germline, CDR1 is KGHSH and CDR2 is LQKENI. Full variable domain (outside the CDR3, taken from reference TRBV18 and TRBJ1-5): NAGVMQNPRHLVRRRGQEARLRCSPMKGHSHVYWYRQLPEEGLKFMVYLQKENIIDESGMPKERFSAEFPKEGPSILRIQQVVRGDSAAYFCASSPSRQGVSQPQHFGDGTRLSIL.

The chain is built from TRBV4-1 and TRBJ1-5; D gene uncertain. The V gene lost 1 base and the J gene lost 2 bases, with 9 bases spanning the gap. Germline values: CDR1 MGHRA, CDR2 YSYEKL. The CDR3 runs 15 residues. The CDR3: CASSQVILGNQPQHF. Here the CDR3 DNA reads TGCGCCAGCAGCCAAGTAATCCTCGGCAATCAGCCCCAGCATTTT.

The J gene is TRBJ2-1, the V gene TRBV6-2 or TRBV6-3; 9 nucleotides agree with TRBD1. The CDR3 is 16 amino acids. Germline V gives CDR1 MNHEY, CDR2 SVGEGT. V shed 0 bases and J 3 bases; nucleotides not matched to a gene: 3. The DNA for the CDR3 is TGTGCCAGCAGTTACTCGGGACAGGGTTTCTACAATGAGCAGTTCTTC. This translates into CASSYSGQGFYNEQFF.

This chain links TRBV15 with TRBJ2-2, with D possibly TRBD1 on 6 matching bases. Trimming took 1 base from V and 7 from J, leaving 10 bases between them. From germline, CDR1 is LNHNV and CDR2 YYDKDF (reference sequence). CDR3 length: 14 residues. CDR3 sequence reads: CATSRGQGFGELFF. CDR3 nucleotide sequence: TGTGCCACCAGCAGAGGGCAGGGGTTCGGGGAGCTGTTTTTT. Drawing the rest from reference TRBV15 and TRBJ2-2, the complete variable domain is DAMVIQNPRYQVTQFGKPVTLSCSQTLNHNVMYWYQQKSSQAPKLLFHYYDKDFNNEADTPDNFQSRRPNTSFCFLDIRSPGLGDTAMYLCATSRGQGFGELFFGEGSRLTVL.

The chain couples TRBV7-2 to TRBJ1-1; D not resolved. Germline V lookup: CDR1 SGHTA, CDR2 FQGNSA. The CDR3 sequence is 14 residues long. The ends were cut back, 5 bases at V and 1 base at J, with 11 bases in the middle. DNA for the CDR3: TGTGCCAGCAGCCCTAGCAGAGGGAACACTGAAGCTTTCTTT. Its protein is CASSPSRGNTEAFF. Full variable domain (remainder filled in from reference TRBV7-2 and TRBJ1-1): GAGVSQSPSNKVTEKGKDVELRCDPISGHTALYWYRQSLGQGLEFLIYFQGNSAPDKSGLPSDRFSAERTGGSVSTLTIQRTQQEDSAVYLCASSPSRGNTEAFFGQGTRLTVV.

The rearrangement joins TRBV5-4 to TRBJ1-1, with D possibly being TRBD1 (5 bases). This CDR3 comprises 15 residues. Germline lookup yields CDR1 SGHNT and CDR2 YYREEE (reference sequence). The V end was cut by 4 bases, the J end by 6 bases, with 19 bases between. The CDR3 protein is CASSRDPGKFPEAFF. The CDR3 bases are TGTGCCAGCAGCCGGGACCCAGGGAAGTTTCCTGAAGCTTTCTTT.

V is TRBV7-2 and J is TRBJ2-2; 10 bases map to TRBD2. The V gene's germline CDR1 is SGHTA and CDR2 FQGNSA. V trimming: 1 base; J trimming: 7 bases; junction bases outside the gene matches: 6. This CDR3 is built from 16 residues. The CDR3 bases are TGTGCCAGCAGCTTAGGGCTAGCGGGAGTCGGCGGGGAGCTGTTTTTT. Amino acids: CASSLGLAGVGGELFF.

The V call is TRBV5-4, the J call TRBJ1-2; tentative D call: TRBD1 (6 bases). This CDR3 is built from 15 residues. The germline V and J ends were trimmed by 6 bases and 8 bases, with 23 bases remaining between them. Germline assignment: CDR1 SGHNT and CDR2 YYREEE (reference sequence). The CDR3: CASNSTRGTFGGYTF. CDR3 nucleotide sequence: TGTGCCAGCAACTCGACGCGTGGGACATTTGGGGGCTACACCTTC.

V usage is TRBV15 and J usage is TRBJ2-1, with TRBD2 identical over 8 bases. The CDR3 sequence is 16 residues long. CDR1 is LNHNV, CDR2 YYDKDF, per germline (reference sequence). V was pared by 5 bases and J by 3 bases, with 9 bases of the junction left unmatched. CDR3 sequence: CATSGPGLDLYNEQFF. Written as DNA, the CDR3 is TGTGCCACCAGCGGACCGGGACTAGACCTCTACAATGAGCAGTTCTTC.

This chain links TRBV19 with TRBJ2-3; 7 positions agree with TRBD2. J lost 3 bases, V lost 5 bases, and 2 bases had no gene match. Germline loops: CDR1 LNHDA, CDR2 SQIVND (reference sequence). The CDR3 is 13 amino acids. CDR3 in amino acids: CASSPGGTDTQYF. The CDR3 nucleotides read TGTGCCAGTAGTCCCGGGGGGACAGATACGCAGTATTTT.

V and J are TRBV27 and TRBJ2-7, with TRBD1 identical over 7 bases. This CDR3 region has 13 residues. Per germline, CDR1 MNHEY and CDR2 SMNVEV (reference sequence). V was pared by 5 bases and J by 4 bases, with 5 bases of the junction left unmatched. CDR3 sequence (DNA): TGTGCCAGCAGTGTTGGGACAGCTTACGAGCAGTACTTC. Translated: CASSVGTAYEQYF.

J is TRBJ2-3 and V is TRBV5-4; the match to TRBD2 covers 11 bases. Germline V gene lookup returns CDR1 SGHNT and CDR2 YYREEE (reference sequence). This CDR3 is 16 amino acids long. Trimming took 4 bases from V and 4 from J; bases not matched to a gene: 8. CDR3 bases: TGTGCCAGCAGCCGGGAACTAGCGGGAGTTTCAGATACGCAGTATTTT. Protein product: CASSRELAGVSDTQYF.

This chain joins TRBV7-9 and TRBJ1-2; 10 bases match TRBD1. Losses at the gene ends were 6 bases for V and 6 bases for J; bases not matched to a gene: 10. Germline CDR1 and CDR2: SEHNR and FQNEAQ (reference sequence). The CDR3 extends over 15 amino acids. The CDR3 protein is CASRTGTGELHGYTF. CDR3 nucleotide sequence: TGTGCCAGCAGAACCGGGACAGGGGAACTGCATGGCTACACCTTC.

The rearrangement links TRBV4-1 to TRBJ1-1, with 8 bases matching TRBD1. CDR1 is MGHRA and CDR2 is YSYEKL in the germline V gene. This CDR3 has 16 amino acids. Trimming removed 2 bases from V and 5 bases from J; junction bases left unmatched: 10. The CDR3 sequence is CASSQRSTGGSTEAFF. The DNA for the CDR3 is TGCGCCAGCAGCCAACGATCCACAGGGGGGTCTACTGAAGCTTTCTTT.

This clone has just one count. This chain uses TRBV27 with TRBJ1-6; the D gene is possibly TRBD1 (5 bases). Looked up from germline, CDR1 is MNHEY and CDR2 is SMNVEV (reference sequence). CDR3 length: 14 amino acids. Trimming took off 6 bases at V and 8 bases at J, with 14 bases between the two ends. The CDR3 spells CASRTGDLHSPLHF. The CDR3 coding sequence is TGTGCCAGCAGAACAGGAGATCTGCATTCACCCCTCCACTTT.